Presented here are 32 T cell receptor beta chains from one specimen sequenced in a study of T cells in Graves' hyperthyroidism and ophthalmopathy. RNA transcripts served as the template for amplifying TCR beta CDR3 regions. TCR CDR3 regions were first amplified by RT-PCR with HTBI primers. TCRdb itself ran the multiplex PCR reads through MiXCR, one entry per CDR3 protein. The sample includes about 480,000 distinct CDR3 sequences, approximately 25% seen only once; the top ten take about 10%. Input material: blood. These receptors all stem from a woman aged 25 to 39 with Graves' ophthalmopathy.

The table lists this clonotype with a few counts. An end of the junction differs from the germline gene, which may be a read error. The V call is TRBV7-9, the J call TRBJ1-1; 10 bases are shared with TRBD1. Germline lookup yields CDR1 SEHNR and CDR2 FQNEAQ (reference sequence). This CDR3 is 14 amino acids long. The CDR3 protein is CASSVDRGNTEASF. The CDR3 bases are TGTGCCAGCAGCGTGGACAGGGGGAACACTGAAGCTTCCTTT.

The chain couples TRBV28 to TRBJ1-1, with 9 positions matching TRBD1. Germline assignment: CDR1 MDHEN and CDR2 SYDVKM. V lost 5 bases to trimming and J lost 1 base; unmatched junction nucleotides: 5. The CDR3 covers 15 residues. CDR3 bases: TGTGCCAGCAGTACCTACAGGGGGCGGAACACTGAAGCTTTCTTT. The encoded protein is CASSTYRGRNTEAFF.

This clonotype was seen ten or more times. V and J are TRBV4-1 and TRBJ2-5; 9 nucleotides match TRBD1. The ends lost 3 bases at V and 3 bases at J; junction bases unmatched: 2. The CDR3 has 14 residues. The V gene's germline CDR1 is MGHRA and CDR2 YSYEKL. The CDR3 region is CASSHRQGEETQYF. CDR3 nucleotide sequence: TGCGCCAGCAGCCACCGACAGGGGGAAGAGACCCAGTACTTC.

This chain joins TRBV30 and TRBJ2-5; D is perhaps TRBD1 (5 bases). CDR3 length: 13 residues. Trimming took 1 base from V and 5 from J, leaving 11 bases between them. Germline V gene data show CDR1 as GTSNPN and CDR2 as SVGIG (reference sequence). The CDR3 DNA follows: TGTGCCTGGAGTGATGGGGCGCGGGAGACCCAGTACTTC. Protein product: CAWSDGARETQYF.

This clonotype has ten or more counts. The V call is TRBV6-5, the J call TRBJ1-2; D possibly corresponds to TRBD1 (5 bases). CDR3 length equals 15 residues. Trimming stripped 1 base from V and 4 bases from J, with 13 bases between. Germline-derived CDR1 and CDR2 are MNHEY and SVGAGI. The CDR3 is CASSYFKPGRYGYTF. The CDR3 DNA reads TGTGCCAGCAGTTACTTTAAACCGGGACGCTATGGCTACACCTTC.

This chain connects TRBV6-1 to TRBJ1-6; D ambiguous. In germline, CDR1 is MNHNS, CDR2 SASEGT. Deletions cut 6 bases from V and 8 bases from J, with 17 bases between. The CDR3 loop spans 15 amino acids. CDR3 nucleotide sequence: TGTGCCAGCAGCCAAGAACCGGGAGGAGATTCACCCCTCCACTTT. Translating gives CASSQEPGGDSPLHF.

This chain connects TRBV6-1 to TRBJ1-1, with D hard to call. Germline V gives CDR1 MNHNS, CDR2 SASEGT. Trimming pared 7 bases from V and 2 bases from J, leaving 17 bases between. This CDR3 spans 15 amino acids. The CDR3 sequence is CASIKIYGFNTEAFF. As DNA, the CDR3 is TGTGCCAGCATCAAAATCTATGGGTTTAACACTGAAGCTTTCTTT.

At least ten counts were recorded for this clonotype. The chain links TRBV20-1 to TRBJ2-5; D tentatively fits TRBD1 or TRBD2 (5 bases each). This CDR3 spans 15 amino acids. Germline V gene lookup returns CDR1 DFQATT and CDR2 SNEGSKA (reference sequence). The V end was cut by 1 base, the J end by 2 bases, with 14 bases between. CDR3 in amino acids: CSARVIGENQETQYF. The DNA for the CDR3 is TGCAGTGCTAGAGTAATAGGGGAGAATCAAGAGACCCAGTACTTC.

This clonotype was seen more than once but under ten times. A much larger clone lies one base from this, so it may be a read error. V and J are TRBV7-2 and TRBJ2-5; weak D call: TRBD1 (8 bases). Germline V lookup: CDR1 SGHTA, CDR2 FQGNSA. The CDR3 has 14 amino acids. The CDR3 here is CASSFQGAGETKYF. CDR3 in DNA: TGTGCCAGCAGCTTCCAGGGGGCGGGAGAGACCAAGTACTTC.

This clonotype turned up a few times. This sequence joins TRBV29-1 and TRBJ2-7; 8 bases are a match to TRBD1. V gave up 4 bases and J gave up 7 bases; unmatched junction bases: 12. CDR1 and CDR2 (germline): SQVTM, ANQGSEA. The CDR3 is 14 amino acids. CDR3: CSVGAETGVGEQYF. DNA of the CDR3: TGCAGCGTTGGGGCCGAGACAGGGGTCGGAGAGCAGTACTTC.

The V call is TRBV24-1, the J call TRBJ2-5; D unclear. The germline V gene encodes CDR1 KGHDR and CDR2 SFDVKD. Trimming shortened V by 2 bases and J by 1 base, and 7 bases separated the two germline ends. CDR3 length: 14 amino acids. The CDR3 protein is CATSDSQGQETQYF. The CDR3 DNA follows: TGTGCCACCAGTGATTCCCAAGGCCAAGAGACCCAGTACTTC.

The rearrangement links TRBV11-1 to TRBJ1-2, with 7 nucleotides matching TRBD1. This CDR3 has 14 residues. V trimming: 5 bases; J trimming: 4 bases; junction bases outside the gene matches: 7. The germline V gene encodes CDR1 SGHAT and CDR2 FQDESV (reference sequence). CDR3 amino acids: CASSPGQKGYGYTF. CDR3 bases: TGTGCCAGCAGCCCGGGACAGAAGGGCTATGGCTACACCTTC.

At least ten counts were recorded for this clonotype. The chain joins TRBV27 to TRBJ2-6; D is undetermined. V lost 5 bases to trimming and J lost 2 bases, with 7 bases between them. The germline V gene encodes CDR1 MNHEY and CDR2 SMNVEV (reference sequence). This CDR3 has 14 amino acids. The CDR3: CASSPSAGANVLTF. The CDR3 DNA reads TGTGCCAGCAGTCCCTCAGCTGGGGCCAACGTCCTGACTTTC.

Many counts were recorded for this clonotype. The rearrangement links TRBV28 to TRBJ2-5; 9 bases line up with TRBD1. The CDR3 covers 15 residues. V lost 3 bases and J lost 9; bases outside the gene matches: 11. Germline V lookup: CDR1 MDHEN, CDR2 SYDVKM. CDR3 in DNA: TGTGCCAGCAGTTTGCCGGGACAGGGCCAGGGGGCCCAGTACTTC. Its translation: CASSLPGQGQGAQYF.

This clonotype has a handful of counts. A much more abundant neighbour one base away suggests this may be a read error. The CDR3 nucleotides read TGTGCCAGCAGCGGGACGGGAGCCAAAAACATTAAGTACTTC. Amino acid sequence: CASSGTGAKNIKYF. This chain links TRBV11-2 with TRBJ2-4, with D possibly being TRBD2 (6 bases). Germline V CDR1 and CDR2: SGHAT, FQNNGV. The CDR3 is 14 amino acids.

The genes are TRBV13 and TRBJ1-1, with D possibly TRBD1 on 5 matching bases. CDR3 length: 15 residues. The V gene lost 5 bases and the J gene lost 5 bases, with 18 bases spanning the gap. CDR1 is PRHDT and CDR2 is FYEKMQ in the germline V gene (reference sequence). As DNA, the CDR3 is TGTGCCAGCAGCCTCGCAGGGTCGCCCGGGACTGAAGCTTTCTTT. Encoded protein: CASSLAGSPGTEAFF. The variable domain in full, with the rest retrieved from reference TRBV13 and TRBJ1-1, is AAGVIQSPRHLIKEKRETATLKCYPIPRHDTVYWYQQGPGQDPQFLISFYEKMQSDKGSIPDRFSAQQFSDYHSELNMSSLELGDSALYFCASSLAGSPGTEAFFGQGTRLTVV.

This clonotype was recorded at least ten times. The V gene is TRBV5-1, the J gene TRBJ1-3; D not resolved. The CDR3 extends over 17 amino acids. V lost 0 bases to trimming and J lost 0 bases, with 13 bases between them. Germline V gene lookup returns CDR1 SGHRS and CDR2 YFSETQ. CDR3: CASSLGGVGDSGNTIYF. Here the CDR3 DNA reads TGCGCCAGCAGCTTGGGAGGAGTCGGGGACTCTGGAAACACCATATATTTT.

There are many counts of this clonotype. The chain couples TRBV11-1 to TRBJ2-5; D is possibly TRBD1 or TRBD2 (5 bases each). The CDR3 spans 17 residues. Trimming stripped 0 bases from V and 4 bases from J, with 18 bases between. Germline CDR1 SGHAT, CDR2 FQDESV (reference sequence). The CDR3 reads CASSLAKVSGSGETQYF. CDR3 DNA: TGTGCCAGCAGCTTAGCGAAGGTGTCAGGGAGTGGAGAGACCCAGTACTTC.

The rearrangement joins TRBV7-6 to TRBJ1-1, with no clear D. Trimming removed 1 base from V and 3 bases from J, with 12 bases in between. This CDR3 contains 15 residues. Per the germline V gene, CDR1 is SGHVS and CDR2 is FNYEAQ. The CDR3 DNA follows: TGTGCCAGCAGCTTAGTTAATAGTAAGGACACTGAAGCTTTCTTT. It codes for CASSLVNSKDTEAFF.

V gene TRBV7-9 combines with J gene TRBJ2-5; no reliable D call. The CDR3 has 15 residues. Germline loops: CDR1 SEHNR, CDR2 FQNEAQ (reference sequence). Trimming cost V 4 bases and J 3 bases, with 15 bases left between them. The CDR3 bases are TGTGCCAGCAGCTCACGACTGGATGTCGAAGAGACCCAGTACTTC. Its protein product is CASSSRLDVEETQYF. Using reference TRBV7-9 and TRBJ2-5 for the parts outside the CDR3, the full variable domain is DTGVSQNPRHKITKRGQNVTFRCDPISEHNRLYWYRQTLGQGPEFLTYFQNEAQLEKSRLLSDRFSAERPKGSFSTLEIQRTEQGDSAMYLCASSSRLDVEETQYFGPGTRLLVL.

This clonotype was picked up a small number of times. V and J are TRBV6-5 and TRBJ2-2, with 9 bases identical to TRBD1. This CDR3 comprises 16 residues. The ends lost 4 bases at V and 5 bases at J; junction bases unmatched: 8. Germline lookup yields CDR1 MNHEY and CDR2 SVGAGI. The chain's CDR3 is CASSSQTGGRTGELFF. CDR3 coding DNA: TGTGCCAGCAGTTCCCAGACAGGGGGGAGGACCGGGGAGCTGTTTTTT.

Many counts were recorded for this clonotype. The chain recombines TRBV20-1 with TRBJ1-2, with D possibly TRBD1 on 5 matching bases. V dropped 0 bases and J dropped 5 bases, with 16 bases sitting between them. There are 15 residues in the CDR3. Germline V gene sequence: CDR1 DFQATT, CDR2 SNEGSKA (reference sequence). CDR3 sequence (DNA): TGCAGTGCTAGAGATGGGAGGGGCGCAGGGTATGGCTACACCTTC. This sequence encodes CSARDGRGAGYGYTF.

The chain couples TRBV7-8 to TRBJ2-3; TRBD2 aligns across 10 bases. J lost 0 bases, V lost 5 bases, and 5 bases had no gene match. CDR1 and CDR2 from the germline V gene are SGHVS and FQNEAQ. The CDR3 contains 16 residues. CDR3 coding DNA: TGTGCCAGCAGCCGGACTAGCGGTTATAGCACAGATACGCAGTATTTT. It translates to CASSRTSGYSTDTQYF.

This clonotype was observed at least ten times. The chain recombines TRBV6-1 with TRBJ2-2; 11 bases are shared with TRBD2. Germline trimming cut 6 bases from V and 4 bases from J; bases unmatched to any gene: 4. Germline V lookup: CDR1 MNHNS, CDR2 SASEGT. The CDR3 contains 15 residues. For the CDR3, the DNA is TGTGCCAGCAGGGAAACTAGCGGGGGCACCGGGGAGCTGTTTTTT. This sequence encodes CASRETSGGTGELFF.

The chain couples TRBV6-1 to TRBJ2-3; D is perhaps TRBD1 (5 bases). CDR3 size: 14 residues. The V and J ends lost 5 bases and 8 bases respectively, with 17 bases between them. Per the germline V gene, CDR1 is MNHNS and CDR2 is SASEGT. In DNA form, the CDR3 reads TGTGCCAGCAGTCGATCCAGGGCAAAGGGTACGCAGTATTTT. Its protein is CASSRSRAKGTQYF.

This clonotype was seen a few times. This rearrangement joins TRBV6-2 or TRBV6-3 to TRBJ1-6; 7 bases agree with TRBD1. This CDR3 contains 16 residues. With V trimmed by 5 bases and J by 6 bases, 10 bases remained unmatched. Germline loops: CDR1 MNHEY, CDR2 SVGEGT. CDR3 nucleotides: TGTGCCAGCAGTCGGATACCGGGACAGCCTAATTCACCCCTCCACTTT. It codes for CASSRIPGQPNSPLHF.

This clonotype was recorded at least ten times. The genes are TRBV5-1 and TRBJ2-7, with D unclear. This CDR3 is built from 13 residues. Germline loops: CDR1 SGHRS, CDR2 YFSETQ. Trimming shortened V by 3 bases and J by 6 bases, and 13 bases separated the two germline ends. The CDR3 region has the DNA TGCGCCAGCAGCTCTTCGGAGATCGGCGAGCAGTACTTC. This translates into CASSSSEIGEQYF.

This chain joins TRBV19 and TRBJ2-7; weak D call: TRBD2 (5 bases). The V gene's germline CDR1 is LNHDA and CDR2 SQIVND (reference sequence). With 3 bases removed from V and 3 bases from J, the gap between germline ends came to 15 bases. The CDR3 contains 15 residues. This chain's CDR3 is CASSMSLAVLYEQYF. CDR3 DNA sequence: TGTGCCAGTAGTATGAGCCTAGCCGTTCTCTACGAGCAGTACTTC.

This clonotype was detected many times. The chain employs TRBV29-1 and TRBJ1-2; TRBD1 matches at 8 bases. J gave up 8 bases and V 4 bases, and 6 bases lay outside the gene matches. CDR1 and CDR2 (germline): SQVTM, ANQGSEA. The CDR3 is made up of 12 amino acids. CDR3 amino acids: CSVGSGQGGYTF. Written as DNA, the CDR3 is TGCAGCGTTGGATCCGGACAGGGAGGCTACACCTTC. The variable domain in full, with the rest retrieved from reference TRBV29-1 and TRBJ1-2, is SAVISQKPSRDICQRGTSLTIQCQVDSQVTMMFWYRQQPGQSLTLIATANQGSEATYESGFVIDKFPISRPNLTFSTLTVSNMSPEDSSIYLCSVGSGQGGYTFGSGTRLTVV.

The V gene is TRBV20-1, the J gene TRBJ2-7, with TRBD1 matching 10 bases. CDR1 is DFQATT and CDR2 is SNEGSKA in the germline V gene (reference sequence). The CDR3 is 13 residues long. V lost 3 bases to trimming and J lost 6 bases; unmatched junction nucleotides: 5. The CDR3 bases are TGCAGTGCTAGTCGGGACAGGGGACCCGAGCAGTACTTC. This sequence encodes CSASRDRGPEQYF.

Many counts were recorded for this clonotype. J is TRBJ1-2 and V is TRBV30; D gene unclear. CDR1 is GTSNPN and CDR2 is SVGIG in the germline V gene (reference sequence). The CDR3 contains 16 residues. Between the trimmed V and J ends, which lost 0 bases and 1 base, there was a span of 15 bases. CDR3 DNA: TGTGCCTGGAGTGTTCGCCTCCAGCTTTTTAACTATGGCTACACCTTC. Encoded protein: CAWSVRLQLFNYGYTF.

This clonotype was observed many times. V is TRBV27 and J is TRBJ1-2; D not certain. This CDR3 has 12 residues. The V end was cut by 7 bases, the J end by 2 bases, with 8 bases between. CDR1 is MNHEY and CDR2 is SMNVEV in the germline V gene (reference sequence). CDR3 sequence: CASKDLNYGYTF. CDR3 DNA: TGTGCCAGCAAGGACCTCAACTATGGCTACACCTTC.